A single sample is the source of the 19 T cell receptor beta chains below, sequenced in a study of cytomegalovirus exposure and HLA in healthy donors. Both 60 Vbeta primers and 13 Jbeta primers went into the PCR. The assay was immunoSEQ multiplex PCR, and TCRdb's table has in-frame clones only and misses some. The table records more than 140,000 clones, over 75% of them present only once. Sequencing was done on a sample of PBMCs. The receptors originated from a young man in good health and CMV-seropositive.

The chain is built from TRBV2 and TRBJ2-2; TRBD2 agrees at 13 bases. CDR1 and CDR2 (germline): SNHLY, FYNNEI. The J segment lost 5 bases and the V segment lost 8 bases, leaving 5 bases of the junction unmatched. CDR3 length: 15 residues. CDR3 sequence (DNA): TGTGCCAGCGACGAACTAGCGGGAGGGACCGGGGAGCTGTTTTTT. It translates to CASDELAGGTGELFF.

This chain connects TRBV9 to TRBJ1-4, with a weak D call TRBD1 (6 bases). Trimming stripped 3 bases from V and 12 bases from J, with 12 bases between. The CDR3 loop spans 12 amino acids. CDR1 and CDR2 (germline): SGDLS, YYNGEE. CDR3 amino acids: CASSETGFELFF. The CDR3 DNA follows: TGTGCCAGCAGCGAGACAGGTTTCGAACTGTTTTTT. Combining the CDR3 with reference TRBV9 and TRBJ1-4 gives the whole variable domain DSGVTQTPKHLITATGQRVTLRCSPRSGDLSVYWYQQSLDQGLQFLIQYYNGEERAKGNILERFSAQQFPDLHSELNLSSLELGDSALYFCASSETGFELFFGSGTQLSVL.

The chain recombines TRBV7-8 with TRBJ2-3; a possible D gene is TRBD1 (6 bases). This CDR3 region has 15 residues. Germline CDR1 reads SGHVS; CDR2 reads FQNEAQ. Trimming removed 5 bases from V and 4 bases from J, with 16 bases in between. In DNA, the CDR3 is TGTGCCAGCAGCGAGAGAGGGGGAGTGCCAGATACGCAGTATTTT. It yields the protein CASSERGGVPDTQYF.

This chain joins TRBV6-1 and TRBJ1-1; D gene unclear. Germline lookup yields CDR1 MNHNS and CDR2 SASEGT. This CDR3 region has 13 residues. The V gene lost 5 bases and the J gene lost 1 base, with 8 bases spanning the gap. The CDR3 DNA reads TGTGCCAGCAGTCGACTCGAGAACACTGAAGCTTTCTTT. It is translated as CASSRLENTEAFF.

The chain links TRBV18 to TRBJ2-2; D is uncertain. V was shortened by 3 bases and J by 1 base, with 6 bases between the two germline ends. In germline, CDR1 is KGHSH, CDR2 LQKENI. The CDR3 is 14 amino acids. CDR3 amino acids: CASSPRQNTGELFF. CDR3 in DNA: TGTGCCAGCTCACCTAGACAGAACACCGGGGAGCTGTTTTTT.

This clone appeared a single time. This chain connects TRBV5-6 to TRBJ1-1; D unresolved. Germline values: CDR1 SGHDT, CDR2 YYEEEE. The CDR3 sequence is 13 residues long. Trimming took off 5 bases at V and 6 bases at J, with 14 bases between the two ends. CDR3 DNA sequence: TGTGCCAGCAGTAACGGAGGCGGATCTGAAGCTTTCTTT. As protein: CASSNGGGSEAFF.

The chain couples TRBV6-6 to TRBJ2-7, with 9 bases matching TRBD1. This CDR3 has 15 amino acids. The ends lost 1 base at V and 7 bases at J; junction bases unmatched: 8. Germline CDR1 and CDR2: MNHNY and SVGAGI (reference sequence). CDR3 in amino acids: CASSYYPGQGTEQYF. The CDR3 nucleotides are TGTGCCAGCAGTTACTACCCGGGACAGGGAACGGAGCAGTACTTC.

V usage is TRBV7-2 and J usage is TRBJ1-6; a weak D match, TRBD1 (5 bases). Between the trimmed V and J ends, which lost 4 bases and 6 bases, there was a span of 16 bases. The germline gives CDR1 SGHTA, CDR2 FQGNSA. The CDR3 is made up of 16 amino acids. This CDR3 is CASSSNRGMGNSPLHF. The DNA for the CDR3 is TGTGCCAGCAGCTCCAATAGGGGAATGGGTAATTCACCCCTCCACTTT. Based on the CDR3 plus reference TRBV7-2 and TRBJ1-6, the full variable domain is GAGVSQSPSNKVTEKGKDVELRCDPISGHTALYWYRQSLGQGLEFLIYFQGNSAPDKSGLPSDRFSAERTGGSVSTLTIQRTQQEDSAVYLCASSSNRGMGNSPLHFGNGTRLTVT.

The chain combines TRBV28 with TRBJ1-5; 7 positions agree with TRBD1. Germline-derived CDR1 and CDR2 are MDHEN and SYDVKM. V gave up 3 bases and J gave up 5 bases; unmatched junction bases: 4. The CDR3 spans 14 residues. The CDR3 coding sequence is TGTGCCAGCAGTTTGGGGGGACAGCATCAGCCCCAGCATTTT. Translated, it gives CASSLGGQHQPQHF.

The rearrangement links TRBV28 to TRBJ2-3; D unclear. With 6 bases removed from V and 8 bases from J, the gap between germline ends came to 12 bases. Germline V gene sequence: CDR1 MDHEN, CDR2 SYDVKM. This CDR3 is built from 12 residues. The CDR3 DNA reads TGTGCCAGCAGACTGGCTCGAGGTACGCAGTATTTT. Translated, it gives CASRLARGTQYF. Based on the CDR3 plus reference TRBV28 and TRBJ2-3, the full variable domain is DVKVTQSSRYLVKRTGEKVFLECVQDMDHENMFWYRQDPGLGLRLIYFSYDVKMKEKGDIPEGYSVSREKKERFSLILESASTNQTSMYLCASRLARGTQYFGPGTRLTVL.

The rearrangement uses TRBV4-1 and TRBJ1-2, with a possible D match to TRBD1 (5 bases). The CDR3 is 15 residues long. V lost 5 bases and J 8 bases, leaving 21 bases between the germline ends. Germline-derived CDR1 and CDR2 are MGHRA and YSYEKL. The CDR3 sequence: CASSSIRQISEGYTF. In DNA form, the CDR3 reads TGCGCCAGCAGCTCCATAAGACAGATTTCTGAGGGCTACACCTTC.

This chain uses TRBV10-2 with TRBJ2-7, with TRBD1 matching over 8 bases. There are 15 residues in the CDR3. Germline V gives CDR1 WSHSY, CDR2 SAAADI. With 6 bases clipped from V and 2 bases from J, the junction kept 9 bases outside the gene matches. The CDR3 DNA is TGCGCCAGCAGAATCCGGGACAGGATGGCCTACGAGCAGTACTTC. Translation: CASRIRDRMAYEQYF.

Comments on this clone: Germline is not matched at one junction end, which may reflect a read error. The same CDR3 also results from other DNA sequences found in this sample. The chain recombines TRBV5-1 with TRBJ1-1, with D possibly being TRBD1 (6 bases). Germline V gives CDR1 SGHRS, CDR2 YFSETQ. This CDR3 has 15 amino acids. DNA for the CDR3: TGCGCCAGCAGCCAACAGACAGGAGTGAACACTGAAGCCTTCTTT. Translating gives CASSQQTGVNTEAFF.

This clone was detected only once. The chain links TRBV30 to TRBJ2-3; 10 positions agree with TRBD1. The CDR3 runs to 14 residues. Germline V gene sequence: CDR1 GTSNPN, CDR2 SVGIG (reference sequence). The V gene end was trimmed by 0 bases and the J gene end by 6 bases; junction bases not matched to a gene: 3. The CDR3 region is CAWSVGTGVDTQYF. The CDR3 DNA is TGTGCCTGGAGTGTAGGGACAGGGGTCGATACGCAGTATTTT.

The chain combines TRBV4-1 with TRBJ2-7; a weak D match, TRBD1 (5 bases). The CDR3 sequence is 15 residues long. Trimming took off 4 bases at V and 2 bases at J, with 15 bases between the two ends. Germline V CDR1 and CDR2: MGHRA, YSYEKL. The CDR3 DNA sequence: TGCGCCAGCAGCCGCGGTCATGGCAGGGCCTACGAGCAGTACTTC. Translated, it gives CASSRGHGRAYEQYF.

This clone has only one observation. The gene calls are TRBV4-2 and TRBJ1-6, with 9 bases that match TRBD1. Germline loops: CDR1 LGHNA, CDR2 YNFKEQ. With V trimmed by 3 bases and J by 10 bases, 4 bases remained unmatched. The CDR3 runs 14 residues. The CDR3 protein is CASSHRTGDSPLHF. The CDR3, as DNA: TGTGCCAGCAGCCATCGGACAGGGGACTCACCCCTCCACTTT.

This sequence joins TRBV2 and TRBJ2-7; TRBD2 is a possible D gene (6 bases). The CDR3 spans 14 residues. Trimming removed 6 bases from V and 5 bases from J, with 17 bases in between. CDR1 and CDR2 (germline): SNHLY, FYNNEI. CDR3 nucleotide sequence: TGTGCCAGCAGGGCCCCGGGACTGTTCGACGAGCAGTACTTC. Translation: CASRAPGLFDEQYF.

J is TRBJ1-6 and V is TRBV9, with TRBD1 matching 8 bases. From germline, CDR1 is SGDLS and CDR2 YYNGEE. The CDR3 runs 15 residues. Unmatched junction bases numbered 2, after V lost 0 bases and J lost 6 bases. The CDR3 coding sequence is TGTGCCAGCAGCGTAGCTGACAGGGGTAATTCACCCCTCCACTTT. Translated, it gives CASSVADRGNSPLHF.

The V and J genes are TRBV28 and TRBJ2-7, with D possibly TRBD1 on 6 matching bases. Trimming left V 7 bases short and J 2 bases short, with 9 bases between. The germline CDR1 and CDR2 sequences are MDHEN and SYDVKM. The CDR3 length is 12 residues. As DNA, the CDR3 is TGTGCCAGCAAGAGGGACACCTACGAGCAGTACTTC. Translating it yields CASKRDTYEQYF.